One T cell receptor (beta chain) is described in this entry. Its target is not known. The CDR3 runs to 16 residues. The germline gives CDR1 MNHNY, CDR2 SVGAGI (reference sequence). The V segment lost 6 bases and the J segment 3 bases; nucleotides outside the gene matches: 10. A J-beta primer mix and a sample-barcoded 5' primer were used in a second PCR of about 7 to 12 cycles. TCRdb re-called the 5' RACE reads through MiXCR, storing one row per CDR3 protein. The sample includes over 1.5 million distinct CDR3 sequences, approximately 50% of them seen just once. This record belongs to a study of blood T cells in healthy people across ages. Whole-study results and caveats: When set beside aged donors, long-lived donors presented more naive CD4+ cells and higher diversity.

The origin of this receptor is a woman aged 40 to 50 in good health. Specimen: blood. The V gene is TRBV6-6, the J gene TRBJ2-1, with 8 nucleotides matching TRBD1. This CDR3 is CASSNYTGTGYNEQFF. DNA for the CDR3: TGTGCCAGCAGCAACTATACCGGGACAGGCTACAATGAGCAGTTCTTC.